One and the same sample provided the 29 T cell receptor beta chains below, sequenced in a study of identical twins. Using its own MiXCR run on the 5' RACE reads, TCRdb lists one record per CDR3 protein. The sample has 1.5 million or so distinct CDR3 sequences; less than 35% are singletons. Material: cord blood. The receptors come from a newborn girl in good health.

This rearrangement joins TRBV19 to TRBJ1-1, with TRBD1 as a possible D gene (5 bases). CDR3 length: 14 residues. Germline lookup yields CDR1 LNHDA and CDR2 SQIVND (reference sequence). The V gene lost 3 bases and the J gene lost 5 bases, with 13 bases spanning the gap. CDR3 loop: CASSIEGTRTEAFF. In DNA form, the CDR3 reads TGTGCCAGTAGTATCGAGGGGACGCGGACTGAAGCTTTCTTT.

The CDR3 loop reads CSVFTRNILSYEQYF. In DNA, the CDR3 is TGCAGTGTATTTACTAGAAATATACTCTCCTACGAGCAGTACTTC. The chain joins TRBV20-1 to TRBJ2-7; the D gene is possibly TRBD2 (5 bases). CDR1 is DFQATT, CDR2 SNEGSKA, per germline (reference sequence). Trimming pared 7 bases from V and 0 bases from J, leaving 19 bases between. The CDR3 has 15 residues.

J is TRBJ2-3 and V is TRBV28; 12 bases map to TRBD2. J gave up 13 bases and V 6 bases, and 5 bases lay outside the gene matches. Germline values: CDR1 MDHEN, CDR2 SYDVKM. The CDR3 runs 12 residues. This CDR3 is CASRTRTSGKYF. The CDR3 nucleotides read TGTGCCAGCAGGACCCGGACTAGCGGGAAGTATTTT.

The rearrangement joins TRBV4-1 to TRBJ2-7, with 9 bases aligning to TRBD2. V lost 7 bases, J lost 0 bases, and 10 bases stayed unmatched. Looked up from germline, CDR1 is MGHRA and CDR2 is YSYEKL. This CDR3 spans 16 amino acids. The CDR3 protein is CASTSTAGGGSYEQYF. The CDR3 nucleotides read TGCGCCAGCACTTCGACAGCGGGAGGAGGCTCCTACGAGCAGTACTTC.

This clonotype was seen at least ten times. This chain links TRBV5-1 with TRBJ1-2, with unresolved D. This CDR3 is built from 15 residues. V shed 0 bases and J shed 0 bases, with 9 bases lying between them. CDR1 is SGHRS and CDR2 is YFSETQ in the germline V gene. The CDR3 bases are TGCGCCAGCAGCTTGGGCGGCGGAACTAACTATGGCTACACCTTC. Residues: CASSLGGGTNYGYTF.

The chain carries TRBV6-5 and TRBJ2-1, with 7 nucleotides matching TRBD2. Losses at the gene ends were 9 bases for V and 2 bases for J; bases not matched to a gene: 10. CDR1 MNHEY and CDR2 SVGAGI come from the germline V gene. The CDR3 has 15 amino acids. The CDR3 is CASRPAGRAYNEQFF. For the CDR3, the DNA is TGTGCCAGTCGTCCGGCAGGGAGGGCCTACAATGAGCAGTTCTTC.

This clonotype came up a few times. The DNA of the CDR3 is TGCAGTGCTAGAGATGTGTCACTCGAAAAACTGTTTTTT. This sequence encodes CSARDVSLEKLFF. This chain connects TRBV20-1 to TRBJ1-4; D gene ambiguous. Germline lookup yields CDR1 DFQATT and CDR2 SNEGSKA (reference sequence). The CDR3 is made up of 13 amino acids. Trimming removed 0 bases from V and 8 bases from J, with 10 bases in between.

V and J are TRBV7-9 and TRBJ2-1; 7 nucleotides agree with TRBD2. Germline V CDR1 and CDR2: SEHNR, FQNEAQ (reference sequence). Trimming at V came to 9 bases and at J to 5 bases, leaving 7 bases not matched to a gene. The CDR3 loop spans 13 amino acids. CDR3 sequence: CAREGGAHNEQFF. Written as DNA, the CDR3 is TGTGCCAGGGAGGGAGGGGCACACAATGAGCAGTTCTTC. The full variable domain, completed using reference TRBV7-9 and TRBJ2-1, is DTGVSQNPRHKITKRGQNVTFRCDPISEHNRLYWYRQTLGQGPEFLTYFQNEAQLEKSRLLSDRFSAERPKGSFSTLEIQRTEQGDSAMYLCAREGGAHNEQFFGPGTRLTVL.

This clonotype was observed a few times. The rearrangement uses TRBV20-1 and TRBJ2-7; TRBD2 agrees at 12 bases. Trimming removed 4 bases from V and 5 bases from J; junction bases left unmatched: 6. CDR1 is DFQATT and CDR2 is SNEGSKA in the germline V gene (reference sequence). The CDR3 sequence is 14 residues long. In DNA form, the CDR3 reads TGCAGTGCTACCCTGACTAGCGGGAGCAACGAGCAGTACTTC. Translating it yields CSATLTSGSNEQYF.

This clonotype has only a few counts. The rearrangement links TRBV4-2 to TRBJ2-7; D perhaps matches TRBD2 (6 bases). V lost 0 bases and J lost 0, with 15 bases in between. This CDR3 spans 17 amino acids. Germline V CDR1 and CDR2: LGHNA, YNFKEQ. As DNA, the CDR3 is TGTGCCAGCAGCCAAGATCTAGGGGTAGCGGTCTCCTACGAGCAGTACTTC. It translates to CASSQDLGVAVSYEQYF.

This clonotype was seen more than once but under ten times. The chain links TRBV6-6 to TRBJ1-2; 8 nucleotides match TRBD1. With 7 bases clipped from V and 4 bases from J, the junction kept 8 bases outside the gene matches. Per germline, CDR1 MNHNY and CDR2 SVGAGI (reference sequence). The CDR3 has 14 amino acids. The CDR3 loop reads CASTEDRVTYGYTF. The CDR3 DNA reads TGTGCCAGCACCGAGGACAGGGTTACCTATGGCTACACCTTC.

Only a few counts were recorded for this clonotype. This CDR3 is CASSLARAGTTDTQYF. The DNA of the CDR3 is TGTGCCAGCAGCTTAGCTAGAGCGGGGACCACAGATACGCAGTATTTT. The chain couples TRBV11-2 to TRBJ2-3; 7 bases are shared with TRBD2. This CDR3 is 16 amino acids long. Trimming cost V 1 base and J 2 bases; bases outside gene matches: 6. The germline gives CDR1 SGHAT, CDR2 FQNNGV. The full variable domain, in which reference TRBV11-2 and TRBJ2-3 provide the parts outside the CDR3, is EAGVAQSPRYKIIEKRQSVAFWCNPISGHATLYWYQQILGQGPKLLIQFQNNGVVDDSQLPKDRFSAERLKGVDSTLKIQPAKLEDSAVYLCASSLARAGTTDTQYFGPGTRLTVL.

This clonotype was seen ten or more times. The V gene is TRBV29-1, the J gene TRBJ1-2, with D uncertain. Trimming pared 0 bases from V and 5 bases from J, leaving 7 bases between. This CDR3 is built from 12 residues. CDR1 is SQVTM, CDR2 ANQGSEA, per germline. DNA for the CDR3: TGCAGCGTTGAAGATCCGACGTATGGCTACACCTTC. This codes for CSVEDPTYGYTF. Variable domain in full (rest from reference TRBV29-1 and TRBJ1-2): SAVISQKPSRDICQRGTSLTIQCQVDSQVTMMFWYRQQPGQSLTLIATANQGSEATYESGFVIDKFPISRPNLTFSTLTVSNMSPEDSSIYLCSVEDPTYGYTFGSGTRLTVV.

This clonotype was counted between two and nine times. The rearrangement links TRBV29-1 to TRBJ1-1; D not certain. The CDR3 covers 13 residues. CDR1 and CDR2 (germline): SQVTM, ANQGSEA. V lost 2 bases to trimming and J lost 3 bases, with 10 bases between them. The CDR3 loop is CSVEKVADTEAFF. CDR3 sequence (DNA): TGCAGCGTTGAAAAGGTAGCGGACACTGAAGCTTTCTTT. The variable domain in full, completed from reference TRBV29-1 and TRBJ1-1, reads SAVISQKPSRDICQRGTSLTIQCQVDSQVTMMFWYRQQPGQSLTLIATANQGSEATYESGFVIDKFPISRPNLTFSTLTVSNMSPEDSSIYLCSVEKVADTEAFFGQGTRLTVV.

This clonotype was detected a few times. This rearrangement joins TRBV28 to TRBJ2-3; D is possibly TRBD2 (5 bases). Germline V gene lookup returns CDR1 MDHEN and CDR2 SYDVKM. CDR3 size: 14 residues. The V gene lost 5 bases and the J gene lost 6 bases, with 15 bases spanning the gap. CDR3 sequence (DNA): TGTGCCAGCAGTCCCGGGGTAGCTGGGGATACGCAGTATTTT. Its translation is CASSPGVAGDTQYF. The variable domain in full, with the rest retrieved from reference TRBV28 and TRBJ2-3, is DVKVTQSSRYLVKRTGEKVFLECVQDMDHENMFWYRQDPGLGLRLIYFSYDVKMKEKGDIPEGYSVSREKKERFSLILESASTNQTSMYLCASSPGVAGDTQYFGPGTRLTVL.

The DNA for the CDR3 is TGCGCCAGCAGGGAAGGGGATAGCAATCAGCCCCAGCATTTT. This encodes CASREGDSNQPQHF. The V gene is TRBV5-1, the J gene TRBJ1-5; TRBD1 might be the D (5 bases). The length of the CDR3 is 14 residues. From germline, CDR1 is SGHRS and CDR2 YFSETQ. V was shortened by 5 bases and J by 0 bases, with 9 bases between the two germline ends.

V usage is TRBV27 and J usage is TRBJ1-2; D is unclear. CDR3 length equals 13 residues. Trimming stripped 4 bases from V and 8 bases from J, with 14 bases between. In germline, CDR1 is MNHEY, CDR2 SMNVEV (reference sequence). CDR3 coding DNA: TGTGCCAGCAGTTGGGGTCCAACGTGGGGCTACACCTTC. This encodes CASSWGPTWGYTF.

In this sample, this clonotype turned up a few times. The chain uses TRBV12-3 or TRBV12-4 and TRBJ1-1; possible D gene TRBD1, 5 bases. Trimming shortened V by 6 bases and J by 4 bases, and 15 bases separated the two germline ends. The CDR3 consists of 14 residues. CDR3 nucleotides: TGTGCCAGCAGCTCCAGGGAGACGAGCACTGAAGCTTTCTTT. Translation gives CASSSRETSTEAFF.

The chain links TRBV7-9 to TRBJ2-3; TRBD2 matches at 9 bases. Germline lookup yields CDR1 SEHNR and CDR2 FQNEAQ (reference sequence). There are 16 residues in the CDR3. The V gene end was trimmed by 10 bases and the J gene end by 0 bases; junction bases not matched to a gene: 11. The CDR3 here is CATSLSGGVSTDTQYF. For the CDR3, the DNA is TGTGCCACCTCCCTTAGCGGGGGCGTTAGCACAGATACGCAGTATTTT. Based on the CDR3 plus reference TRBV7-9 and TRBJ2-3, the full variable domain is DTGVSQNPRHKITKRGQNVTFRCDPISEHNRLYWYRQTLGQGPEFLTYFQNEAQLEKSRLLSDRFSAERPKGSFSTLEIQRTEQGDSAMYLCATSLSGGVSTDTQYFGPGTRLTVL.

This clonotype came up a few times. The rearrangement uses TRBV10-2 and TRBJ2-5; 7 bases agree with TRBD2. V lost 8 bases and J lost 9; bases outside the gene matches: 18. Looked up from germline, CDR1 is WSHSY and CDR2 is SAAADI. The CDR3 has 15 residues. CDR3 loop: CASHPTASGLTAQYF. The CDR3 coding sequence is TGCGCCAGCCACCCGACCGCTAGCGGTCTCACGGCCCAGTACTTC.

The CDR3 spells CSARDWAGRDPYEQYF. The CDR3 DNA reads TGCAGTGCTAGAGATTGGGCGGGACGGGACCCCTACGAGCAGTACTTC. The chain couples TRBV20-1 to TRBJ2-4, with TRBD2 as a possible D gene (6 bases). Judging by the DNA end, TRBJ2-7 fits better; the J call may be wrong. The CDR3 totals 16 residues. Per the germline V gene, CDR1 is DFQATT and CDR2 is SNEGSKA (reference sequence).

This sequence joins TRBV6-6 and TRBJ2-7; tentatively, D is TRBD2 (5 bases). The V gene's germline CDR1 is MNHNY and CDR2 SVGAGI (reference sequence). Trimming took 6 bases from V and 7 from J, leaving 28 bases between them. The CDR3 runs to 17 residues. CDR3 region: CASSSEPEGSSYNEQYF. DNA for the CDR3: TGTGCCAGCAGCTCGGAACCCGAGGGCAGCTCCTACAATGAGCAGTACTTC.

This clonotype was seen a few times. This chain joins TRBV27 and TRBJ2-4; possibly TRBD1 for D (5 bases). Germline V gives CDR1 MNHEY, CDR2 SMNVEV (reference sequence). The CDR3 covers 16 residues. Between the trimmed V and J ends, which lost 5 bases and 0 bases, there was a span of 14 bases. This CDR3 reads CASSPRQTLAKNIQYF. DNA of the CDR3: TGTGCCAGCAGTCCCCGACAGACCCTAGCCAAAAACATTCAGTACTTC.

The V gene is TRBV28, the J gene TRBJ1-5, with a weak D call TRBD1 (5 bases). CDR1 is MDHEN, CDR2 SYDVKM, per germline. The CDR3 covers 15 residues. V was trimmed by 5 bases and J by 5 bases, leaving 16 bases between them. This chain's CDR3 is CASSDWGTVHQPQHF. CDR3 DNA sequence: TGTGCCAGCAGTGACTGGGGGACTGTACATCAGCCCCAGCATTTT. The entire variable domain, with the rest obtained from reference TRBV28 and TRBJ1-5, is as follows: DVKVTQSSRYLVKRTGEKVFLECVQDMDHENMFWYRQDPGLGLRLIYFSYDVKMKEKGDIPEGYSVSREKKERFSLILESASTNQTSMYLCASSDWGTVHQPQHFGDGTRLSIL.

CDR3 sequence (DNA): TGTGCCAGCAGCCAATCGGTCAATGAGCAGTACTTC. Translating gives CASSQSVNEQYF. J is TRBJ2-1 and V is TRBV3-1, with D unclear. The DNA end is a closer match to TRBJ2-7, so the J assignment may be wrong. CDR3 size: 12 residues. The germline V gene encodes CDR1 LGHDT and CDR2 YNNKEL (reference sequence).

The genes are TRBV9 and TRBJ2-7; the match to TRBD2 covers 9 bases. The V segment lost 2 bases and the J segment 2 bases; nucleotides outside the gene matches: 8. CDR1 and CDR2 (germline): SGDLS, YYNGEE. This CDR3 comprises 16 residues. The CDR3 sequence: CASSVSSAGGPYEQYF. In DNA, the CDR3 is TGTGCCAGCAGCGTCTCTTCAGCGGGGGGACCCTACGAGCAGTACTTC.

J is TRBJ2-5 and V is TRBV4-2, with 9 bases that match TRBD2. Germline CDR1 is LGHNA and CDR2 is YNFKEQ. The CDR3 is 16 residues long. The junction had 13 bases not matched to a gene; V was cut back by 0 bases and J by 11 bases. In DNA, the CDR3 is TGTGCCAGCAGCCAAGAGGAGCGGGAGGTTCGGGATGAGCAGTACTTC. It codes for CASSQEEREVRDEQYF.

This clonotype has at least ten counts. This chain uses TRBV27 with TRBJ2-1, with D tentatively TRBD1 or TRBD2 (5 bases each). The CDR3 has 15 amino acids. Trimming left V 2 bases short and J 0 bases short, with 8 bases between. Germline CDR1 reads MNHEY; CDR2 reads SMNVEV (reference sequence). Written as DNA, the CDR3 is TGTGCCAGCAGTTTAGAGGGGCCCTCCTACAATGAGCAGTTCTTC. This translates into CASSLEGPSYNEQFF.

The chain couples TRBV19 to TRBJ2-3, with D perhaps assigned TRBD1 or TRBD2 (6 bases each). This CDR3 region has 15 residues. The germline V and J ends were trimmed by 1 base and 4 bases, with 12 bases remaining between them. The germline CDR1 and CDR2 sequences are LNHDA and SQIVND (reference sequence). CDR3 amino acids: CASSIGPGEADTQYF. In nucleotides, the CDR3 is TGTGCCAGTAGTATAGGCCCAGGGGAGGCAGATACGCAGTATTTT.